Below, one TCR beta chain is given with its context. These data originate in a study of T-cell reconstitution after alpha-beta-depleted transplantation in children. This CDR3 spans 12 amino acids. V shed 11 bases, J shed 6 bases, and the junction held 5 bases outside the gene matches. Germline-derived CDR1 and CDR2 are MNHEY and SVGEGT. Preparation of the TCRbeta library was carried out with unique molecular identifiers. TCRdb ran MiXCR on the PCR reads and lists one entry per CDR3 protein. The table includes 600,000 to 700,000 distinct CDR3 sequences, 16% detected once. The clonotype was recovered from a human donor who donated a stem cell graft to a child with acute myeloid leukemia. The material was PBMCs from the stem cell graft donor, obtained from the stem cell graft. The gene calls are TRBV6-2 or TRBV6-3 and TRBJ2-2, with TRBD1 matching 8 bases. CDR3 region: CAGGQGAGELFF. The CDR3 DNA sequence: TGTGCCGGCGGACAGGGTGCCGGGGAGCTGTTTTTT.